Presented here are 17 T cell receptor beta chains from one specimen sequenced in a study of long-term antiretroviral therapy in people with HIV. The authors ran the immunoSEQ assay, v3.0, at survey level. The repertoire was sequenced with immunoSEQ multiplex PCR; TCRdb's copy has only in-frame clones and lacks some. The table records tens of thousands of clones, 95% of them present only once. The material was unsorted PBMCs, obtained 5.3 years after starting antiretroviral therapy. The receptors were sampled from a man aged 45 to 65 with HIV.

This chain connects TRBV19 to TRBJ1-5; D is unresolved. Germline CDR1 and CDR2: LNHDA and SQIVND (reference sequence). The CDR3 loop spans 14 amino acids. With 2 bases removed from V and 3 bases from J, the gap between germline ends came to 8 bases. This CDR3 reads CASSIIYDNQPQHF. The CDR3 DNA reads TGTGCCAGTAGTATAATCTACGACAATCAGCCCCAGCATTTT.

The genes are TRBV20-1 and TRBJ2-5; 7 bases are a match to TRBD1. The CDR3 has 10 residues. Germline CDR1 is DFQATT and CDR2 is SNEGSKA (reference sequence). V lost 8 bases and J lost 3; bases outside the gene matches: 0. In DNA, the CDR3 is TGCAGTACAGGGGAAGAGACCCAGTACTTC. Amino acid sequence: CSTGEETQYF.

The V and J genes are TRBV6-1 and TRBJ2-7; D is ambiguous. Germline lookup yields CDR1 MNHNS and CDR2 SASEGT. CDR3 length: 15 residues. Trimming removed 3 bases at V and 0 bases at J, with 12 bases between. The CDR3 sequence is CASSEEGTSSYEQYF. The DNA of the CDR3 is TGTGCCAGCAGTGAGGAAGGAACAAGCTCCTACGAGCAGTACTTC.

V usage is TRBV10-1 and J usage is TRBJ2-3; 7 nucleotides match TRBD2. V dropped 4 bases and J dropped 2; count of bases not matched to a gene: 6. This CDR3 has 15 amino acids. Germline values: CDR1 WNHNN, CDR2 SYGVQD (reference sequence). CDR3 sequence reads: CASSAGAGPTDTQYF. CDR3 nucleotides: TGCGCCAGCAGTGCTGGAGCGGGGCCCACAGATACGCAGTATTTT.

The chain combines TRBV19 with TRBJ1-1; tentative D call: TRBD1 (6 bases). The V gene's germline CDR1 is LNHDA and CDR2 SQIVND (reference sequence). V was clipped by 1 base and J by 8 bases, with 11 bases between them. CDR3 length: 13 amino acids. CDR3 DNA: TGTGCCAGTAGTATAGTACAGGGTTCGGAAGCTTTCTTT. Its translation: CASSIVQGSEAFF.

The chain has TRBV11-2 and TRBJ1-1; D not resolved. CDR3 length: 12 residues. The germline V gene has CDR1 SGHAT and CDR2 FQNNGV. V dropped 3 bases and J dropped 4 bases, with 6 bases sitting between them. In DNA, the CDR3 is TGTGCCAGCAGCTTGTTAGTCACTGAAGCTTTCTTT. Its translation is CASSLLVTEAFF.

The chain uses TRBV5-3 and TRBJ2-1; no clear D gene. Being an ORF, TRBV5-3 has a function that is uncertain. CDR3 length: 11 amino acids. Trimming took off 4 bases at V and 5 bases at J, with 4 bases between the two ends. The CDR3, as DNA: TGTGCCAGAAGCCCGAACAATGAGCAGTTCTTC. Its translation: CARSPNNEQFF.

This clone has a single count. The chain joins TRBV11-2 to TRBJ2-7; possible D gene TRBD1, 6 bases. Germline V CDR1 and CDR2: SGHAT, FQNNGV. The germline V and J ends were trimmed by 5 bases and 7 bases, with 21 bases remaining between them. CDR3 length: 15 residues. The CDR3 DNA reads as TGTGCCAGCAGCACGCGGACAGCCAGCGAGGGGGAGCAGTACTTC. Its protein is CASSTRTASEGEQYF.

The CDR3 here is CASSYGMDYTQYF. CDR3 nucleotides: TGTGCCAGCAGTTACGGGATGGACTATACGCAGTATTTT. The chain employs TRBV6-5 and TRBJ2-3, with TRBD2 as a possible D gene (5 bases). CDR1 and CDR2 from the germline V gene are MNHEY and SVGAGI. V lost 2 bases and J 7 bases, leaving 10 bases between the germline ends. The CDR3 length is 13 residues.

The V gene is TRBV27, the J gene TRBJ2-2, with TRBD2 as a possible D gene (5 bases). V was shortened by 5 bases and J by 4 bases, with 8 bases between the two germline ends. The CDR3 is 13 amino acids. The V gene's germline CDR1 is MNHEY and CDR2 SMNVEV (reference sequence). The CDR3 protein is CASSHRGTGELFF. The CDR3 bases are TGTGCCAGCAGTCACCGGGGCACCGGGGAGCTGTTTTTT.

The V and J genes are TRBV6-5 and TRBJ1-5; D remains ambiguous. V dropped 5 bases and J dropped 3 bases, with 11 bases sitting between them. The CDR3 has 14 residues. Germline CDR1 reads MNHEY; CDR2 reads SVGAGI. Here the CDR3 DNA reads TGTGCCAGCAGTGAAAATTTCAACAATCAGCCCCAGCATTTT. It translates to CASSENFNNQPQHF.

The genes are TRBV5-1 and TRBJ1-5; possibly TRBD1 for D (6 bases). CDR1 and CDR2 from the germline V gene are SGHRS and YFSETQ. The ends were cut back, 1 base at V and 5 bases at J, with 13 bases in the middle. This CDR3 comprises 15 residues. The CDR3 sequence: CASSLWGGADQPQHF. CDR3 nucleotides: TGCGCCAGCAGCTTGTGGGGGGGGGCGGATCAGCCCCAGCATTTT.

This chain joins TRBV19 and TRBJ2-3; 14 nucleotides agree with TRBD2. Germline trimming cut 5 bases from V and 6 bases from J; bases unmatched to any gene: 4. CDR1 LNHDA and CDR2 SQIVND come from the germline V gene (reference sequence). The CDR3 has 15 residues. This CDR3 is CASSSTSGGADTQYF. Here the CDR3 DNA reads TGTGCCAGTAGTTCGACTAGCGGGGGGGCGGATACGCAGTATTTT. Full variable domain (remainder filled in from reference TRBV19 and TRBJ2-3): DGGITQSPKYLFRKEGQNVTLSCEQNLNHDAMYWYRQDPGQGLRLIYYSQIVNDFQKGDIAEGYSVSREKKESFPLTVTSAQKNPTAFYLCASSSTSGGADTQYFGPGTRLTVL.

This chain links TRBV5-6 with TRBJ2-5, with D perhaps matching TRBD2 (6 bases). Looked up from germline, CDR1 is SGHDT and CDR2 is YYEEEE. The CDR3 length is 14 residues. Between the trimmed V and J ends, which lost 3 bases and 2 bases, there was a span of 11 bases. In nucleotides, the CDR3 is TGTGCCAGCAGCTGGCCTAGCGTTCAAGAGACCCAGTACTTC. It yields the protein CASSWPSVQETQYF.

V usage is TRBV6-1 and J usage is TRBJ1-5; TRBD1 matches at 10 bases. V shed 3 bases, J shed 6 bases, and the junction held 5 bases outside the gene matches. This CDR3 comprises 15 residues. Germline lookup yields CDR1 MNHNS and CDR2 SASEGT. This CDR3 reads CASSDWTGGGQPQHF. For the CDR3, the DNA is TGTGCCAGCAGTGATTGGACAGGGGGTGGTCAGCCCCAGCATTTT.

This clone has a single count. The chain employs TRBV29-1 and TRBJ1-3; the D gene is possibly TRBD1 (5 bases). The V end lost 8 bases, the J end lost 2 bases, and 13 bases lay between the germline ends. CDR1 and CDR2 (germline): SQVTM, ANQGSEA. This CDR3 has 13 amino acids. CDR3: CSILQVAGNTIYF. Here the CDR3 DNA reads TGCAGCATCTTACAGGTCGCTGGAAACACCATATATTTT. Full variable domain (missing parts from reference TRBV29-1 and TRBJ1-3): SAVISQKPSRDICQRGTSLTIQCQVDSQVTMMFWYRQQPGQSLTLIATANQGSEATYESGFVIDKFPISRPNLTFSTLTVSNMSPEDSSIYLCSILQVAGNTIYFGEGSWLTVV.

The V call is TRBV4-1, the J call TRBJ2-2; 9 bases fit TRBD2. The germline V gene has CDR1 MGHRA and CDR2 YSYEKL. The V segment lost 3 bases and the J segment 6 bases; nucleotides outside the gene matches: 8. The CDR3 runs to 16 residues. The CDR3 nucleotides read TGCGCCAGCAGCCAGGTGACTAGCGGATGGCCCGGGGAGCTGTTTTTT. This codes for CASSQVTSGWPGELFF.